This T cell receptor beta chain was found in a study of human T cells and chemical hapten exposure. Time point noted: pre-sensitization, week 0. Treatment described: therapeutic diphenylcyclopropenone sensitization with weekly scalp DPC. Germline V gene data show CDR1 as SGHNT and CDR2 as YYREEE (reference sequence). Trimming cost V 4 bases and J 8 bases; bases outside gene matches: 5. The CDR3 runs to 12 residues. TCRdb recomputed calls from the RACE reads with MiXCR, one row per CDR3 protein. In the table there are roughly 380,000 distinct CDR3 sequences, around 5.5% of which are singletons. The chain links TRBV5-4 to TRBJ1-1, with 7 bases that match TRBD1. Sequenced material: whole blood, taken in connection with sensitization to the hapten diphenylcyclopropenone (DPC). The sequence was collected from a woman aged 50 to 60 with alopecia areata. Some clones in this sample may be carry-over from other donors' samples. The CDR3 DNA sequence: TGTGCCAGCAGCCCCGTGGGACAGGAAGCTTTCTTT. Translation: CASSPVGQEAFF.